This T cell receptor (beta chain) is from a study of blood T cell repertoires in acute mononucleosis (dated by TCRdb to about 2020). For context, the study as a whole: Acute-phase samples, which represented the primary response, were collected within 2 weeks of symptom onset. Mean blood EBV load was roughly 3.7 log10 genome copies per million B cells during acute infection and 2.5 to 3 at convalescence. During acute infection, about 2% and 1% of blood CD8 T cells were made up of mean YVL-BR-specific and GLC-BM-specific cells, respectively.

The CDR3 spans 16 residues, counting both ends. The sequence is cut down to CDR3 DNA, 48 bases in frame from base 1. Reading the germline V gene gives CDR1 MDHEN and CDR2 SYDVKM. V loses 6 bases, J loses 2 bases, and the germline ends lie 20 bases apart. For TCR profiling, total RNA from no fewer than 8,500 sorted tetramer+ CD8 T cells was reverse transcribed into cDNA. PCR with primers that anneal to V and J regions amplified CDR3 regions and added unique molecular identifiers to track templates. TCRalpha and TCRbeta chains were profiled using the immunoSEQ platform, including its sequencing and error-correction standards. The authors' pipeline ran thus. Clonal copy numbers were corrected for sequencing and PCR errors, and IMGT conventions were followed to define CDR3s. Analysis was limited to productive rearrangements and used immunoSEQ Analyzer versions 2.0 and 3.0, and gene-pairing frequencies were further processed in Microsoft Excel. Circos plots were used to visualize V-J pairings, and MEME together with a custom motifSearch program was used to find CDR3 motifs. The probability of generation of TCR sequences was calculated using the OLGA algorithm. Clonotypes found at both visits were termed persistent, clonotypes found only in the acute phase were termed nonpersistent, and clonotypes found only at convalescence were termed de novo. An amino acid clonotype used by more than one donor was defined as a public TCR. TCRdb took over this immuneACCESS table, retaining in-frame rearrangements with V and J assigned. Such tables are incomplete; in checked studies, under half of the missing clones stem from an unresolved V gene, and the remainder is unexplained. Clonal size and the V and J genes are those of that table, whereas D and trimming came from the DNA. This sample has under 9,500 clones in its table, and less than 30% of those were observed once. The top ten constitute less than 35% of the sample.

This clone occurred once. A read error is the likely source, as a far larger clone sits one nucleotide away. The final CDR3 position lacks the conserved phenylalanine or tryptophan, pointing to a likely read error. Paper-wide results and their limitations: For BRLF1 (YVL-BR), a dominant role in TCR repertoire selection was played by TCRalpha CDR3 motifs, whereas only a minimal role was played by TCRbeta. The cohort comprised only a few donors, so group averages rested on very few individuals. Persistence into convalescence was observed for only about 10% of unique acute clonotypes, yet most of the response was made up by these persisting clonotypes, and the remaining acute clonotypes were seemingly replaced by new diverse de novo clonotypes. The low acute-to-convalescent clonotype overlap might be partly explained by sampling error, because only a fraction of each donor's blood was analyzed.

The meaning of the sample's time point label: acute infectious mononucleosis, at clinical presentation within 2 weeks of symptom onset (visit 1). Over primary infection, the study followed CD8 T cell responses to two immunodominant EBV epitopes: BRLF1 109 (YVL-BR) and BMLF1 280 (GLC-BM). Primary EBV infection was indicated by a positive serum heterophile antibody test and EBV viral capsid antigen-specific IgM. Magnetic positive selection (MACS) was first used to enrich total CD8 T cells from PBMCs. A FACSAria III was used to sort live CD3+ CD8+ tetramer+ cells to over 90% purity. A PE-conjugated tetramer loaded with the BRLF1 109-117 peptide was used for cell sorting. Directly ex vivo after tetramer sorting, the TCR repertoires of EBV epitope-specific CD8 T cells were deep-sequenced at acute infection and at convalescence. The donors were three individuals between about 18 and 29 years old who had clinical acute infectious mononucleosis and laboratory evidence of primary EBV infection. Heparinized peripheral blood was collected when donors presented clinically with mononucleosis symptoms and again about 6 months afterward. Ficoll-Paque density gradient centrifugation was used to isolate PBMCs.

This sequence uses TRBV28 and TRBJ2-7; the D call could be TRBD1 or TRBD2, with each sharing 5 bases. This specimen consisted of EBV YVL epitope tetramer+ CD8+ T cells sorted from PBMCs, obtained during acute infectious mononucleosis. In the paper's terms, the cell subset or site label means: CD8 T cells binding a tetramer with EBV BRLF1 109-117 peptide (YVL-BR). The sequence came from a woman between 18 and 29 years old with infectious mononucleosis caused by EBV. This receptor carries the CDR3 CASSPTLQGVAYEQYS. The DNA sequence reads TGTGCCAGCAGCCCAACATTGCAGGGAGTCGCCTACGAGCAGTACTCC.